One and the same sample provided the 26 T cell receptor beta chains below, sequenced in a study of blood T cells in healthy people across ages. Using a J-beta primer mix together with a sample-barcoded 5' primer, a second PCR was run for roughly 6 to 12 cycles. Via MiXCR, TCRdb re-called the 5' RACE reads, giving one row per CDR3 protein. The sample holds 700,000 to 1,000,000 distinct CDR3 sequences, under 45% seen once. The material sequenced was blood. These receptors all stem from a man aged 60 to 75 in good health.

This clonotype was seen a few times. The rearrangement joins TRBV20-1 to TRBJ2-3; D gene unclear. CDR3 length: 12 residues. Trimming pared 5 bases from V and 7 bases from J, leaving 13 bases between. CDR1 is DFQATT, CDR2 SNEGSKA, per germline (reference sequence). DNA for the CDR3: TGCAGTGCTGGGATGACGGTAAATACGCAGTATTTT. Translation gives CSAGMTVNTQYF.

As DNA, the CDR3 is TGCAGCGTTGGTGGGGGGCTAAACACCGGGGAGCTGTTTTTT. Translated: CSVGGGLNTGELFF. The V and J genes are TRBV29-1 and TRBJ2-2, with D perhaps matching TRBD1 or TRBD2 (6 bases each). The CDR3 loop spans 14 amino acids. CDR1 and CDR2 (germline): SQVTM, ANQGSEA. V dropped 4 bases and J dropped 2 bases, with 11 bases sitting between them.

The table lists this clonotype with a few counts. The rearrangement links TRBV20-1 to TRBJ1-1; D perhaps matches TRBD1 (6 bases). Per germline, CDR1 DFQATT and CDR2 SNEGSKA (reference sequence). The CDR3 has 13 amino acids. Deletions cut 8 bases from V and 0 bases from J, with 13 bases between. Written as DNA, the CDR3 is TGCAGTCCCGGGGGGGCGGTGAACACTGAAGCTTTCTTT. As protein: CSPGGAVNTEAFF.

In regard to this clonotype: It may be a read error: a sequence one base away is much more abundant. This sequence joins TRBV29-1 and TRBJ2-7, with 8 bases matching TRBD2. The CDR3 length is 15 residues. With 6 bases clipped from V and 6 bases from J, the junction kept 16 bases outside the gene matches. Germline CDR1 and CDR2: SQVTM and ANQGSEA. The CDR3: CSVQKYLAGPCEQYF. For the CDR3, the DNA is TGCAGCGTACAAAAGTATCTAGCGGGCCCTTGCGAGCAGTACTTC.

This chain joins TRBV11-1 and TRBJ2-7; D may match TRBD1 or TRBD2 (5 bases each). The CDR3 loop spans 15 amino acids. Germline V lookup: CDR1 SGHAT, CDR2 FQDESV (reference sequence). The V and J ends lost 5 bases and 7 bases respectively, with 21 bases between them. CDR3 nucleotide sequence: TGTGCCAGCAGCGCGTCGGGGCAAGGCTACAATGAGCAGTACTTC. Amino acids: CASSASGQGYNEQYF.

The chain joins TRBV29-1 to TRBJ2-5; no clear D gene. Germline CDR1 reads SQVTM; CDR2 reads ANQGSEA. This CDR3 has 10 residues. Trimming pared 7 bases from V and 11 bases from J, leaving 14 bases between. The CDR3 sequence: CSGTYNEQYF. The CDR3 bases are TGCAGCGGCACCTACAATGAGCAGTACTTC.

The chain is built from TRBV18 and TRBJ1-4; D is uncertain. V gave up 2 bases and J gave up 0 bases, with 10 bases separating them. The CDR3 spans 16 residues. Germline-derived CDR1 and CDR2 are KGHSH and LQKENI. CDR3 DNA: TGTGCCAGCTCACCAGGGCTTACCGCAACTAATGAAAAACTGTTTTTT. As protein: CASSPGLTATNEKLFF.

The sample holds a few counts of this clonotype. This chain links TRBV10-3 with TRBJ2-7; 12 nucleotides agree with TRBD1. The germline V gene has CDR1 ENHRY and CDR2 SYGVKD. There are 16 residues in the CDR3. The J segment lost 1 base and the V segment lost 6 bases, leaving 7 bases of the junction unmatched. DNA of the CDR3: TGTGCCATCAGGGACCCGGGACAGGGGGCTTCCTACGAGCAGTACTTC. Translation gives CAIRDPGQGASYEQYF.

This rearrangement joins TRBV7-9 to TRBJ2-1, with 7 bases fitting TRBD2. After removal of 4 bases from V and 8 bases from J, the junction contained 2 bases not matched to a gene. This CDR3 comprises 12 residues. Germline CDR1 SEHNR, CDR2 FQNEAQ (reference sequence). Written as DNA, the CDR3 is TGTGCCAGCAGCTGGGGGGGGGATGAGCAGTTCTTC. Amino acids: CASSWGGDEQFF.

The genes are TRBV7-2 and TRBJ1-4; 7 positions agree with TRBD1. J was trimmed by 5 bases and V by 5 bases; bases with no gene match: 5. The germline V gene encodes CDR1 SGHTA and CDR2 FQGNSA. The CDR3 covers 14 residues. CDR3 bases: TGTGCCAGCAGCCCGGACAGGATAAATGAAAAACTGTTTTTT. It yields the protein CASSPDRINEKLFF.

In this sample, this clonotype turned up a few times. V usage is TRBV6-2 or TRBV6-3 and J usage is TRBJ1-5; no firm D call. V shed 11 bases and J shed 3 bases, with 17 bases lying between them. The CDR3 runs 14 residues. The germline CDR1 and CDR2 sequences are MNHEY and SVGEGT. The CDR3 loop reads CAASWVNDNQPQHF. The DNA for the CDR3 is TGTGCCGCCTCTTGGGTGAATGACAATCAGCCCCAGCATTTT.

Ten or more counts support this clonotype. The chain links TRBV20-1 to TRBJ1-2; D remains ambiguous. Between the trimmed V and J ends, which lost 3 bases and 7 bases, there was a span of 12 bases. The CDR3 length is 12 residues. Germline V gene sequence: CDR1 DFQATT, CDR2 SNEGSKA (reference sequence). This CDR3 reads CSARRSGGGYTF. CDR3 in DNA: TGCAGTGCTAGGAGATCGGGCGGTGGCTACACCTTC.

This clonotype came up a few times. The V gene is TRBV3-1, the J gene TRBJ2-1, with D possibly matching TRBD1 (5 bases). The germline V gene has CDR1 LGHDT and CDR2 YNNKEL (reference sequence). The V gene lost 1 base and the J gene lost 4 bases, with 8 bases spanning the gap. This CDR3 contains 14 residues. The CDR3 reads CASSQAQGYNEQFF. The DNA of the CDR3 is TGTGCCAGCAGCCAAGCCCAGGGTTACAATGAGCAGTTCTTC.

This clonotype occurred a few times. The V call is TRBV7-2, the J call TRBJ2-5, with D uncertain. V lost 1 base and J lost 1, with 13 bases in between. Germline V CDR1 and CDR2: SGHTA, FQGNSA. The CDR3 covers 16 residues. CDR3 loop: CASSLVGYPSQETQYF. CDR3 nucleotide sequence: TGTGCCAGCAGCTTAGTAGGCTACCCATCCCAAGAGACCCAGTACTTC.

The chain is built from TRBV20-1 and TRBJ2-5; a possible D gene is TRBD2 (5 bases). V was clipped by 4 bases and J by 6 bases, with 15 bases between them. Germline CDR1 is DFQATT and CDR2 is SNEGSKA (reference sequence). CDR3 length: 13 residues. The CDR3 sequence is CSANYDGVKTQYF. CDR3 nucleotides: TGCAGTGCTAACTATGACGGGGTAAAGACCCAGTACTTC.

The chain recombines TRBV5-5 with TRBJ1-5; D ambiguous. This CDR3 is 15 amino acids long. Germline-derived CDR1 and CDR2 are SGHKS and YYEKEE (reference sequence). V was pared by 2 bases and J by 1 base, with 10 bases between. CDR3 DNA sequence: TGTGCCAGCAGCTTTGACGGACGCAGCAATCAGCCCCAGCATTTT. Protein: CASSFDGRSNQPQHF.

The chain couples TRBV7-9 to TRBJ1-1, with TRBD1 identical over 9 bases. V gave up 5 bases and J gave up 4 bases; unmatched junction bases: 5. This CDR3 has 14 residues. Germline V gene sequence: CDR1 SEHNR, CDR2 FQNEAQ (reference sequence). Here the CDR3 DNA reads TGTGCCAGCAGCCGAGAGGGACAGGGCACTGAAGCTTTCTTT. This codes for CASSREGQGTEAFF.

This clonotype was observed a single time. This chain links TRBV7-2 with TRBJ1-1; D might be TRBD1 (5 bases). The germline CDR1 and CDR2 sequences are SGHTA and FQGNSA. The CDR3 extends over 14 amino acids. V lost 3 bases and J 3 bases, leaving 11 bases between the germline ends. The CDR3: CASSFSGIDTEAFF. In DNA form, the CDR3 reads TGTGCCAGCAGCTTTTCAGGGATCGACACTGAAGCTTTCTTT.

The chain combines TRBV7-2 with TRBJ2-5; D remains ambiguous. V was pared by 4 bases and J by 2 bases, with 8 bases between. CDR1 and CDR2 (germline): SGHTA, FQGNSA. The CDR3 contains 13 residues. The CDR3 DNA sequence: TGTGCCAGCAGCTACGACGGGCAAGAGACCCAGTACTTC. Amino acids: CASSYDGQETQYF.

J is TRBJ1-6 and V is TRBV28; D may be TRBD1 (5 bases). Per germline, CDR1 MDHEN and CDR2 SYDVKM. CDR3 size: 14 residues. The V end lost 6 bases, the J end lost 9 bases, and 15 bases lay between the germline ends. The chain's CDR3 is CASSPRTSGSPLHF. The CDR3 DNA reads TGTGCCAGCAGCCCTCGGACAAGTGGTTCACCCCTCCACTTT.

This sequence joins TRBV5-1 and TRBJ2-7; 8 bases are a match to TRBD1. Germline V gene sequence: CDR1 SGHRS, CDR2 YFSETQ. The J segment lost 5 bases and the V segment lost 0 bases, leaving 4 bases of the junction unmatched. This CDR3 has 14 residues. This chain's CDR3 is CASSLALDRDEQYF. The CDR3 nucleotides are TGCGCCAGCAGCTTGGCCCTGGACAGGGACGAGCAGTACTTC.

CDR3 DNA: TGTGCCAGCAGCCCTCCGGTGGGGCCTTCCTACGAGCAGTACTTC. Its protein product is CASSPPVGPSYEQYF. The V and J genes are TRBV5-6 and TRBJ2-7; TRBD1 is a possible D gene (5 bases). The CDR3 has 15 amino acids. CDR1 is SGHDT, CDR2 YYEEEE, per germline. Trimming cost V 4 bases and J 1 base, with 15 bases left between them.

In the case of this clonotype: Given a much more abundant clone one base away, this may be a read error. This chain joins TRBV10-3 and TRBJ2-5, with D maybe TRBD1 (6 bases). Germline CDR1 is ENHRY and CDR2 is SYGVKD. This CDR3 has 13 amino acids. CDR3: CAISEGGMETRYF. Written as DNA, the CDR3 is TGTGCCATCAGTGAAGGGGGAATGGAGACCCGGTACTTC.

On this clonotype itself: Since a much larger clone is just one base distant, this may be a read error. V is TRBV20-1 and J is TRBJ2-7; unclear D gene. Germline V lookup: CDR1 DFQATT, CDR2 SNEGSKA (reference sequence). The length of the CDR3 is 15 residues. Trimming shortened V by 3 bases and J by 7 bases, and 22 bases separated the two germline ends. The CDR3 DNA is TGCAGTGCTAGGCGCGCGTCCGGGTCGTACAATGAGCAGTACTTC. Its translation is CSARRASGSYNEQYF.

This clonotype was counted a few times. The J gene is TRBJ2-7, the V gene TRBV4-3; D may be TRBD2 (6 bases). The CDR3 contains 13 residues. Looked up from germline, CDR1 is LGHNA and CDR2 is YSLEER. Trimming shortened V by 10 bases and J by 5 bases, and 18 bases separated the two germline ends. The CDR3 DNA reads TGCGCCACCGGAGATGGGGGGAGCAACGAGCAGTACTTC. It specifies CATGDGGSNEQYF.

V is TRBV3-1 and J is TRBJ2-7, with 12 bases that match TRBD2. The CDR3 spans 15 residues. The V and J ends lost 6 bases and 3 bases, in that order; junction bases with no gene match: 6. Germline assignment: CDR1 LGHDT and CDR2 YNNKEL (reference sequence). CDR3 in DNA: TGTGCCAGCAGGAAAGCGGGACTAGCGGGCTACGAGCAGTACTTC. Encoded protein: CASRKAGLAGYEQYF.